The clone carrying this T cell receptor beta chain was detected ten times or more. The target antigen is unknown. Other DNA sequences from this sample encode an identical CDR3 as well. Germline V CDR1 and CDR2: SGDLS, YYNGEE. The ends lost 1 base at V and 5 bases at J; junction bases unmatched: 3. CDR3 length equals 14 residues. The data were taken from a study of shared clonotypes between healthy human individuals. Sequencing was performed with immunoSEQ multiplex PCR; in TCRdb, only in-frame clones are kept and a portion is missing. The data hold some 1 million clones, with about 75% observed a single time. General study results and limits: Collection of samples was limited to blood; tissue repertoires likely differ.

This clonotype originated in a young man in good health. This chain joins TRBV9 and TRBJ2-1, with 7 bases fitting TRBD2. The material sequenced was memory CD4+ T cells sorted from blood. Indicated subset: CD45RA-negative fraction. This CDR3 is CASSVSGVNNEQFF. CDR3 sequence (DNA): TGTGCCAGCAGCGTAAGCGGGGTAAACAATGAGCAGTTCTTC.